The clone carrying this T cell receptor beta chain has ten or more counts. The antigen remains undetermined. The CDR3 sequence is 17 residues long. The germline gives CDR1 SEHNR, CDR2 FQNEAQ (reference sequence). Germline trimming cut 5 bases from V and 0 bases from J; bases unmatched to any gene: 11. These data belong to a study of early T cells in non-severe SARS-CoV-2 infection. Study at large: Bulk RNA taken from unsorted whole blood was sequenced, leaving chains unpaired. General observations from the study: Matches to VDJdb favored anti-spike CD8 responses and missed private and CD4 specificities.

As part of library construction, unique molecular identifiers were attached to individual cDNA molecules. TCRdb processed the 5' RACE reads anew with MiXCR; each CDR3 protein has one entry. This sample has tens of thousands of distinct CDR3 sequences, with under 11% found just once. The chain has TRBV7-9 and TRBJ1-1; 8 nucleotides align to TRBD1. The sequence was collected from an adult who was a healthcare worker with PCR-confirmed SARS-CoV-2 infection or an uninfected control (not recorded which). The sequenced sample was whole blood. The CDR3 nucleotides are TGTGCCAGCAGCCCCCGCGGACAGGGCTGGTTGAACACTGAAGCTTTCTTT. It encodes CASSPRGQGWLNTEAFF.